The 14 T cell receptor beta chains listed next were all sequenced from one sample in a study of blood T cells in healthy people across ages. Alongside a J-beta primer mix, a sample-barcoded 5' primer served in a second PCR lasting roughly 7 to 12 cycles. One entry per CDR3 protein, called by TCRdb with MiXCR from the 5' RACE reads. The sample carries 600,000 or so distinct CDR3 sequences, around 31% recorded once. The sequencing input was blood. The receptors here all came from a woman older than 75 in good health.

This clonotype was picked up a small number of times. The chain uses TRBV7-2 and TRBJ1-6; TRBD1 is a possible D gene (5 bases). The CDR3 spans 14 residues. V was shortened by 5 bases and J by 7 bases, with 12 bases between the two germline ends. Germline CDR1 SGHTA, CDR2 FQGNSA. Here the CDR3 reads CASSPQGINSPLHF. The CDR3 coding sequence is TGTGCCAGCAGCCCGCAGGGTATAAATTCACCCCTCCACTTT.

This clonotype occurred a few times. This may come from a read error, since a much larger clone is one base off. This chain links TRBV5-1 with TRBJ2-7; 11 bases match TRBD1. There are 16 residues in the CDR3. V lost 4 bases to trimming and J lost 7 bases; unmatched junction nucleotides: 13. Per germline, CDR1 SGHRS and CDR2 YFSETQ. CDR3 in DNA: TGCGCCAGCAGCGCCCCGGGACAGGGGGGGGGAAATGAGCAGTACTTC. It yields the protein CASSAPGQGGGNEQYF.

This clonotype has a count of ten or more. The chain employs TRBV28 and TRBJ2-1; 10 positions match TRBD1. With V trimmed by 5 bases and J by 15 bases, 19 bases remained unmatched. The CDR3 totals 16 residues. Germline CDR1 and CDR2: MDHEN and SYDVKM. CDR3 loop: CASSPLPGTGALTGFF. The CDR3 coding sequence is TGTGCCAGCAGTCCGTTACCCGGGACAGGGGCCCTCACGGGGTTCTTC.

This clonotype was counted at least ten times. The chain employs TRBV30 and TRBJ2-7; D possibly corresponds to TRBD1 (5 bases). Germline values: CDR1 GTSNPN, CDR2 SVGIG (reference sequence). The ends were cut back, 2 bases at V and 3 bases at J, with 17 bases in the middle. The CDR3 is made up of 15 amino acids. The CDR3 reads CAWSPRQPLNYEQYF. CDR3 sequence (DNA): TGTGCCTGGAGTCCGAGACAGCCACTCAACTACGAGCAGTACTTC.

This clonotype occurred a few times. The chain is built from TRBV27 and TRBJ2-2; TRBD2 might be the D (5 bases). The CDR3 totals 20 residues. Germline V lookup: CDR1 MNHEY, CDR2 SMNVEV (reference sequence). Trimming removed 5 bases from V and 4 bases from J, with 29 bases in between. This chain's CDR3 is CASSPRGGGYKKFSTGELFF. The CDR3 DNA is TGTGCCAGCAGTCCTCGCGGCGGAGGCTACAAGAAGTTCTCCACCGGGGAGCTGTTTTTT.

The gene calls are TRBV29-1 and TRBJ1-2, with a possible D match to TRBD1 (5 bases). The CDR3 contains 11 residues. V shed 6 bases and J shed 8 bases, with 13 bases lying between them. Germline CDR1 reads SQVTM; CDR2 reads ANQGSEA. CDR3 sequence: CSVYPRDGYTF. In DNA, the CDR3 is TGCAGCGTCTACCCAAGGGACGGCTACACCTTC.

The chain carries TRBV19 and TRBJ2-4; 7 bases are shared with TRBD1. The J call is in doubt because the DNA end fits TRBJ2-7 better. The CDR3 contains 14 residues. Germline CDR1 LNHDA, CDR2 SQIVND (reference sequence). DNA for the CDR3: TGTGCCAGTAGTATAGATCTCGGGACAGCCGAGCAGTACTTC. The encoded protein is CASSIDLGTAEQYF.

This clonotype was counted ten times or more. One end of the junction is discordant with germline, which a read error may explain. Written as DNA, the CDR3 is TGCGCCAACAGCCAAGAACCTAGCGGGGGGATCTACAATGAGCAGTTCTTC. This sequence encodes CANSQEPSGGIYNEQFF. The chain combines TRBV4-3 with TRBJ2-1; 11 nucleotides match TRBD2. Germline V lookup: CDR1 LGHNA, CDR2 YSLEER. The CDR3 sequence is 17 residues long.

Note on this clonotype: Since the CDR3 does not end with the conserved phenylalanine or tryptophan, this likely comes from a read error. The chain recombines TRBV5-5 with TRBJ2-2, with TRBD1 matching over 8 bases. Germline assignment: CDR1 SGHKS and CDR2 YYEKEE (reference sequence). Germline trimming cut 2 bases from V and 1 base from J; bases unmatched to any gene: 1. The CDR3 has 15 amino acids. Here the CDR3 DNA reads TGTGCCAGCAGCTTACAGGGGGTGAACACCGGGGAGCTGTTTTAT. Translation: CASSLQGVNTGELFY.

This clonotype appeared a few times. The J gene is TRBJ1-5, the V gene TRBV20-1; D gene uncertain. The CDR3 sequence is 13 residues long. Germline V lookup: CDR1 DFQATT, CDR2 SNEGSKA (reference sequence). Trimming took 3 bases from V and 5 from J, leaving 11 bases between them. The CDR3 DNA reads as TGCAGTGCTAGTAACAGCCGGGATCAGCCCCAGCATTTT. This sequence encodes CSASNSRDQPQHF.

This clonotype was picked up a small number of times. A junction boundary mismatches the germline segment, possibly from a read error. The rearrangement links TRBV3-1 to TRBJ2-7; D is possibly TRBD1 (6 bases). Germline assignment: CDR1 LGHDT and CDR2 YNNKEL (reference sequence). There are 16 residues in the CDR3. The CDR3 coding sequence is TGTGCCAGCAGCCACTCCGGGACACGGAGCTCCTACAAGCAGTACTTC. This sequence encodes CASSHSGTRSSYKQYF.

As for this clonotype: Possible read error: a much larger clone is one base away. The chain couples TRBV29-1 to TRBJ1-4; D unclear. CDR1 and CDR2 (germline): SQVTM, ANQGSEA. The CDR3 totals 11 residues. CDR3 loop: CSAPQDEKRFF. The CDR3 nucleotides are TGCAGCGCCCCGCAGGATGAAAAACGGTTTTTT.

Ten or more counts support this clonotype. The CDR3 is CASSTRRGTYEQYF. CDR3 coding DNA: TGTGCCAGTAGTACCCGGCGAGGGACCTACGAGCAGTACTTC. The V call is TRBV19, the J call TRBJ2-7; a possible D gene is TRBD2 (5 bases). Germline CDR1 and CDR2: LNHDA and SQIVND (reference sequence). With 4 bases removed from V and 2 bases from J, the gap between germline ends came to 12 bases. This CDR3 has 14 residues.

For this clonotype: Given a much more abundant clone one base away, this may be a read error. The chain carries TRBV5-4 and TRBJ1-2; no clear D. This CDR3 is built from 14 residues. Germline lookup yields CDR1 SGHNT and CDR2 YYREEE (reference sequence). The CDR3 DNA is TGTGCCGGCAGCTCACCCTATCGAGACTATGGCTACACCTTC. Its translation is CAGSSPYRDYGYTF.